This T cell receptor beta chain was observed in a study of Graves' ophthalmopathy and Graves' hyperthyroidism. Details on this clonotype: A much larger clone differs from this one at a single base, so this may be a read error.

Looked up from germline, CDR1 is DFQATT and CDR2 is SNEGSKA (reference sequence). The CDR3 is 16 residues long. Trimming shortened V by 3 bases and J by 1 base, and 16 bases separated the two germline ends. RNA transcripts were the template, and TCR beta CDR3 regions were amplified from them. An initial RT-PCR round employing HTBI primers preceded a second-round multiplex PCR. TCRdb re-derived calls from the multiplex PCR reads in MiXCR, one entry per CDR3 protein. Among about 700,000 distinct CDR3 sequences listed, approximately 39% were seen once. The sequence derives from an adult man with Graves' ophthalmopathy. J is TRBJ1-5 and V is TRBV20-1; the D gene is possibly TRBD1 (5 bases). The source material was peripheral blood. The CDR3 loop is CSASPTGGMSNQPQHF. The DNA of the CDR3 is TGCAGTGCTAGCCCAACAGGTGGGATGAGCAATCAGCCCCAGCATTTT.